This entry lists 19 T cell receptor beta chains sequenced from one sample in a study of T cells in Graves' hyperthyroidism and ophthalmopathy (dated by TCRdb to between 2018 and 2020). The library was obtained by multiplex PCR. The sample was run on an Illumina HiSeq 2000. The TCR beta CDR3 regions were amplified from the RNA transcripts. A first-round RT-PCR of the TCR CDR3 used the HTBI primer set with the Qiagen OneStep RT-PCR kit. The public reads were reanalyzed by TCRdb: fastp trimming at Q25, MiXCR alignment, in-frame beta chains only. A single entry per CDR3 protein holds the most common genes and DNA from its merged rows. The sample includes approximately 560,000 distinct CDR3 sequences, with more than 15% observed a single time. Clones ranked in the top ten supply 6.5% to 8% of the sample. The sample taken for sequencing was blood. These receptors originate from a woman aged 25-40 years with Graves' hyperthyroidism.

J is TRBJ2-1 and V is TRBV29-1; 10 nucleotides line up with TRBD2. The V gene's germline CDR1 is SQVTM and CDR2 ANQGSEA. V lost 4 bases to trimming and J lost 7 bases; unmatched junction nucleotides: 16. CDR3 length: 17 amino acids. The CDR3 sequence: CSVGLAGAYWEGNEQFF. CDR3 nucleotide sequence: TGCAGCGTTGGCCTAGCGGGAGCGTACTGGGAGGGGAATGAGCAGTTCTTC.

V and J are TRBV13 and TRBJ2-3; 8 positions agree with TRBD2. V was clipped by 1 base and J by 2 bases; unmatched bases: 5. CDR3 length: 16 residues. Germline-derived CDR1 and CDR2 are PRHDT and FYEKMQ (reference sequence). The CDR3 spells CASSLAPTSDTDTQYF. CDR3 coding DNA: TGTGCCAGCAGCTTAGCCCCGACTAGCGACACAGATACGCAGTATTTT.

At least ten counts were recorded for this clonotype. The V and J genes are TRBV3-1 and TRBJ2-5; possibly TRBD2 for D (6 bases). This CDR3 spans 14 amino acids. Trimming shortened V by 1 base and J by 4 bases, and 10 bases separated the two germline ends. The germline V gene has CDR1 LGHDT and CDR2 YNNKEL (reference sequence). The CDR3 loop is CASSQVSGAETQYF. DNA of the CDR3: TGTGCCAGCAGCCAAGTTTCGGGAGCAGAGACCCAGTACTTC.

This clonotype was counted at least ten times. This CDR3 is CASSPRVSVYEQYF. The CDR3 coding sequence is TGTGCCAGCTCACCACGGGTTAGCGTCTACGAGCAGTACTTC. The chain combines TRBV18 with TRBJ2-7; D is perhaps TRBD2 (5 bases). Germline V CDR1 and CDR2: KGHSH, LQKENI. The ends were cut back, 1 base at V and 3 bases at J, with 10 bases in the middle. This CDR3 has 14 residues.

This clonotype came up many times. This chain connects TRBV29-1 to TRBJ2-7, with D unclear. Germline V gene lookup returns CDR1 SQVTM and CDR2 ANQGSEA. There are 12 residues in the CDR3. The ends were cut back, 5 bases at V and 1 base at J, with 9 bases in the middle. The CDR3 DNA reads TGCAGCGTTCAAGGTCAGTCCTACGAGCAGTACTTC. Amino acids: CSVQGQSYEQYF.

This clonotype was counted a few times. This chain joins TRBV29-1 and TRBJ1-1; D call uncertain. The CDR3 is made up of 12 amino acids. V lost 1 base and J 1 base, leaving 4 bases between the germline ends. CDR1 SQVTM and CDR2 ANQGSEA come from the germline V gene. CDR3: CSVEVGNTEAFF. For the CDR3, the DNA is TGCAGCGTTGAAGTTGGGAACACTGAAGCTTTCTTT.

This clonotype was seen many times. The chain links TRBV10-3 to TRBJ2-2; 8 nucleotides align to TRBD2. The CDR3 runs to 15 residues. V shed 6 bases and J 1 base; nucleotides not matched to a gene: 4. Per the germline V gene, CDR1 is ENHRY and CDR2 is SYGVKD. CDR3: CAISQTSENTGELFF. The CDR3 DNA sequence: TGTGCCATCAGCCAGACTAGCGAGAACACCGGGGAGCTGTTTTTT.

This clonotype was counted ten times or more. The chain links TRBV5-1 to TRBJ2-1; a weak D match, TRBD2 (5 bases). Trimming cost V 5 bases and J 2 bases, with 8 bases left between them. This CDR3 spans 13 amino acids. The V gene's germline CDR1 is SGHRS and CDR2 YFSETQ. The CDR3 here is CASRLEAYNEQFF. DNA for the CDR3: TGCGCCAGCAGACTAGAAGCCTACAATGAGCAGTTCTTC.

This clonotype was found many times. The CDR3 DNA reads TGTGCCAGCAGCTTCGGTATACCGAACACCGGGGAGCTGTTTTTT. Translation: CASSFGIPNTGELFF. This chain links TRBV7-3 with TRBJ2-2; D remains ambiguous. The ends were cut back, 3 bases at V and 0 bases at J, with 8 bases in the middle. CDR1 and CDR2 (germline): SGHTA, FQGTGA. The CDR3 sequence is 15 residues long.

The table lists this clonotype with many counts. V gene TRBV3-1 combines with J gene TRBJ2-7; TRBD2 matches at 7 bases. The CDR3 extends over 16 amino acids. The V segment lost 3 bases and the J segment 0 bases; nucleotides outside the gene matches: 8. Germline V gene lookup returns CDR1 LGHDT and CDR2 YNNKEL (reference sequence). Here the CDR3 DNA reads TGTGCCAGCAGCCACACCGGGACTACTCTCTCCTACGAGCAGTACTTC. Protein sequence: CASSHTGTTLSYEQYF.

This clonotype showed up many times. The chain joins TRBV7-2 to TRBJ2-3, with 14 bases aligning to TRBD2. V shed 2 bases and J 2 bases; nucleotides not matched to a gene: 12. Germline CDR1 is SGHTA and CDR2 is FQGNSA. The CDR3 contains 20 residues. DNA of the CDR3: TGTGCCAGCAGCTTATCCGGTGGACTAGCGGGAGGAACCTTCACAGATACGCAGTATTTT. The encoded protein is CASSLSGGLAGGTFTDTQYF.

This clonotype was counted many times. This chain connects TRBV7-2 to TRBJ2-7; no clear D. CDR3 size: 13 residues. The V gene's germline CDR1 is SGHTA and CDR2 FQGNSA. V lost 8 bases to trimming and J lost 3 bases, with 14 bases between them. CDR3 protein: CASARPQVYEQYF. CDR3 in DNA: TGTGCCAGCGCTCGGCCCCAGGTCTACGAGCAGTACTTC. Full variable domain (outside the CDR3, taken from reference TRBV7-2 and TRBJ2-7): GAGVSQSPSNKVTEKGKDVELRCDPISGHTALYWYRQSLGQGLEFLIYFQGNSAPDKSGLPSDRFSAERTGGSVSTLTIQRTQQEDSAVYLCASARPQVYEQYFGPGTRLTVT.

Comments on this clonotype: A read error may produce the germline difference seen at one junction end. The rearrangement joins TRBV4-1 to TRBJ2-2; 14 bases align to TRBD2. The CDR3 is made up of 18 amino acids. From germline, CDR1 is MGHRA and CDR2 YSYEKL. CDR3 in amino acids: CASSPGLAGDINTGELFF. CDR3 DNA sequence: TGTGCCAGCAGCCCGGGACTAGCGGGAGACATAAACACCGGGGAGCTGTTTTTT.

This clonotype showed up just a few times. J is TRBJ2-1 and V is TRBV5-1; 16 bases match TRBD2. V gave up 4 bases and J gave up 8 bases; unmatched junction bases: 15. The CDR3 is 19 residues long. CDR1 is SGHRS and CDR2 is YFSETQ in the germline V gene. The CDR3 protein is CASSRPGLAGGPSWDEQFF. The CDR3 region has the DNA TGCGCCAGCAGCAGGCCGGGACTAGCGGGAGGGCCGTCCTGGGATGAGCAGTTCTTC.

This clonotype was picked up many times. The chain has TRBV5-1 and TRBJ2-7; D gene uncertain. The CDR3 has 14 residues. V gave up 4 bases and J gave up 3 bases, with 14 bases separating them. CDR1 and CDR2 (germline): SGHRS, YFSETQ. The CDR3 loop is CASSRVLEGYEQYF. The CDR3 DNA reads TGCGCCAGCAGCAGGGTACTCGAAGGCTACGAGCAGTACTTC.

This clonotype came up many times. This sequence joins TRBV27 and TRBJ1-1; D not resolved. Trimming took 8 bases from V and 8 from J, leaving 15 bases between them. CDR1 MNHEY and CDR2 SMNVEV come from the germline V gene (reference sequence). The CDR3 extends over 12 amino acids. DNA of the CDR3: TGTGCCAGCTCTTCGACGGGAGGGGAAGCTTTCTTT. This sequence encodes CASSSTGGEAFF.

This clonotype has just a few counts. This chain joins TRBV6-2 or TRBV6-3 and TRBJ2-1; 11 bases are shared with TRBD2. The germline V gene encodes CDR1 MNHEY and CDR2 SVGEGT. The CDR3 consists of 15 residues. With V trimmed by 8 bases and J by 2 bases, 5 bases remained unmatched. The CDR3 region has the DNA TGTGCCAGCGTGCTAGCGGGAGGCCCCTACAATGAGCAGTTCTTC. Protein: CASVLAGGPYNEQFF.

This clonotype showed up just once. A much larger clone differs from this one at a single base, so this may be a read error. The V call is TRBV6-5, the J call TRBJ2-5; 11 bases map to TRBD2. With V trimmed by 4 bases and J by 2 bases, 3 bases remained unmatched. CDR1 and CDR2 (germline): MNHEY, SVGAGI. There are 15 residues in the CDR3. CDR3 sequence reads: CASSWGLAEQETQYF. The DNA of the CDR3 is TGTGCCAGCAGTTGGGGACTAGCGGAACAAGAGACCCAGTACTTC.

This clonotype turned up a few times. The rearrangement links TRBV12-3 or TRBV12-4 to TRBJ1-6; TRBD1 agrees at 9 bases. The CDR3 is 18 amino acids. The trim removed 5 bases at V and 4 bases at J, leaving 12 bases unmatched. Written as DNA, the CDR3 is TGTGCCAGCAGTCAACGGACAGGGGCCGTAAAATATAATTCACCCCTCCACTTT. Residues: CASSQRTGAVKYNSPLHF.